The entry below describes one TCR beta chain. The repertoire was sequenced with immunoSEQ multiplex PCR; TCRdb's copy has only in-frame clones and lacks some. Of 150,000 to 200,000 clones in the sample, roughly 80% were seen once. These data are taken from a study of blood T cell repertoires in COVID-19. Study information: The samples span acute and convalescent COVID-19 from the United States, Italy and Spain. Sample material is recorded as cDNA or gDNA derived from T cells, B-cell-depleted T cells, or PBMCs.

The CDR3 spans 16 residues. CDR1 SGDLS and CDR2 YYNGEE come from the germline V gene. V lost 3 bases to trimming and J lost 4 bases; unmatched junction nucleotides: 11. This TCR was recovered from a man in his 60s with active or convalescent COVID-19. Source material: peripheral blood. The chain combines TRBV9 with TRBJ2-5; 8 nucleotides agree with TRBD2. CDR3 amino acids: CASSGGASGRGETQYF. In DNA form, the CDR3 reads TGTGCCAGCAGCGGAGGGGCTAGCGGGCGTGGAGAGACCCAGTACTTC.